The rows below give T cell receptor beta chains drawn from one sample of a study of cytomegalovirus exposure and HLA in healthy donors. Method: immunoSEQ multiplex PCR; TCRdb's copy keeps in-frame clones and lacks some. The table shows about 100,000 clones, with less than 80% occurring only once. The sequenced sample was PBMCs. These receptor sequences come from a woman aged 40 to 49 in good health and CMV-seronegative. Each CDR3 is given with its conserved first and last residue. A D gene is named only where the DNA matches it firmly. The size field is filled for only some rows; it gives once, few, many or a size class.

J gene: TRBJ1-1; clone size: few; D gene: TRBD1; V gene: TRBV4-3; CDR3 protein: CASSQTGDTEAFF; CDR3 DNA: TGCGCCAGCAGTCAGACAGGGGACACTGAAGCTTTCTTT
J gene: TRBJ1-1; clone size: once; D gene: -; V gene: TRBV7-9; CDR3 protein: CASSLGEGNTEAFF; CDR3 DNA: TGTGCCAGCAGCTTAGGGGAGGGGAACACTGAAGCTTTCTTT
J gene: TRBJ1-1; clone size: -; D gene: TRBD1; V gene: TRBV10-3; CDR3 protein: CAISYDRDAEAFF; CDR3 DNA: TGTGCCATCAGTTACGACAGGGACGCTGAAGCTTTCTTT
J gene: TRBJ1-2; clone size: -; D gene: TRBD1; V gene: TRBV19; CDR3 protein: CASTGTVDNYGYTF; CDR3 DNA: TGTGCCAGCACCGGGACAGTAGATAACTATGGCTACACCTTC
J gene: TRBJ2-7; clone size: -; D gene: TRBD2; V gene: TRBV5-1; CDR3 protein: CASSPGLAGGLPYEQYF; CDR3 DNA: TGCGCCAGCAGCCCGGGACTAGCGGGAGGGTTACCCTACGAGCAGTACTTC
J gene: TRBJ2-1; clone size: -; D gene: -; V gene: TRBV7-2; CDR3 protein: CASSFPLKRVSYNEQFF; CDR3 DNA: TGTGCCAGCAGCTTCCCCTTGAAGCGGGTTTCCTACAATGAGCAGTTCTTC
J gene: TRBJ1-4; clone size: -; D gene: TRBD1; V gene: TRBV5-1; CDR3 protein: CASSRQGAQEKLFF; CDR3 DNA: TGCGCCAGCAGCCGACAGGGGGCGCAGGAAAAACTGTTTTTT
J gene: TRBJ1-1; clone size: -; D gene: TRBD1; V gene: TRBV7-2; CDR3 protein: CASSWTGGEGTEAFF; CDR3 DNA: TGTGCCAGCAGTTGGACAGGGGGCGAAGGGACTGAAGCTTTCTTT
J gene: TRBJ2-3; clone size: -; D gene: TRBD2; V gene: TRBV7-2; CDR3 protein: CASSFPRLAGSSADTQYF; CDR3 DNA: TGTGCCAGCAGCTTTCCCAGACTAGCGGGATCGTCCGCAGATACGCAGTATTTT
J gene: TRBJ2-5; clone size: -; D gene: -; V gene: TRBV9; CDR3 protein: CASSVEGLQETQYF; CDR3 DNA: TGTGCCAGCAGCGTAGAAGGACTCCAAGAGACCCAGTACTTC
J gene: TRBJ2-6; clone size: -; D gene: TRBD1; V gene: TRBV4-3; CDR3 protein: CASSQEGQGYSGANVLTF; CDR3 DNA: TGCGCCAGCAGCCAAGAAGGACAGGGCTACTCTGGGGCCAACGTCCTGACTTTC
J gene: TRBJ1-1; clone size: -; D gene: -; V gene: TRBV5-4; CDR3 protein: CASSAGIMNTEAFF; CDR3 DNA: TGTGCCAGCAGCGCCGGGATCATGAACACTGAAGCTTTCTTT
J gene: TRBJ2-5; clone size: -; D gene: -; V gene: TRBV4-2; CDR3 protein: CASSQDVGGEGTQYF; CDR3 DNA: TGTGCCAGCAGCCAAGATGTTGGGGGCGAGGGGACCCAGTACTTC
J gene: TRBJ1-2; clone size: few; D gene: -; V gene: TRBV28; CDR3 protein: CASSLGQDGYTF; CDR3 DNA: TGTGCCAGCAGTTTAGGGCAGGATGGCTACACCTTC
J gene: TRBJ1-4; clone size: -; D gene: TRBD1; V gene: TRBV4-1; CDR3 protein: CASSQAGTGEEKLFF; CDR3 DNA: TGCGCCAGCAGCCAAGCCGGGACAGGGGAGGAAAAACTGTTTTTT
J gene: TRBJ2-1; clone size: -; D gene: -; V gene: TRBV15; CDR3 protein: CATEINSNEQFF; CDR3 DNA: TGTGCCACCGAGATCAACTCCAATGAGCAGTTCTTC
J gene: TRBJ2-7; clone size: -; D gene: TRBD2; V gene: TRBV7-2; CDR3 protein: CASSLWAGGPYEQYF; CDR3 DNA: TGTGCCAGCAGCTTATGGGCGGGGGGGCCCTACGAGCAGTACTTC
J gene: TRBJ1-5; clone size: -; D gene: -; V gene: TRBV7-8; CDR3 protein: CASSLNTGTHQPQHF; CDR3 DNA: TGTGCCAGCAGCTTAAACACAGGTACCCATCAGCCCCAGCATTTT
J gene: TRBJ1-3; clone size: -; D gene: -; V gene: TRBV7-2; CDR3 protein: CASSPSAGNTIYF; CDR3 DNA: TGTGCCAGCAGCCCTAGCGCGGGAAACACCATATATTTT
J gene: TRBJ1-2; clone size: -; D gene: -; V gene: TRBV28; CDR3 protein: CASSLGRNYGYTF; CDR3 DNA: TGTGCCAGCAGTTTGGGCAGAAACTATGGCTACACCTTC
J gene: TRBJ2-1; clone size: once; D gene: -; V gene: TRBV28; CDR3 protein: CASTPASGSSYNEQFF; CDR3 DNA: TGTGCCAGCACCCCGGCTAGTGGAAGCTCCTACAATGAGCAGTTCTTC
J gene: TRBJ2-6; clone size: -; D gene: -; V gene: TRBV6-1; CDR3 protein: CATRTFSGANVLTF; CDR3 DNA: TGTGCCACCCGGACATTCTCTGGGGCCAACGTCCTGACTTTC
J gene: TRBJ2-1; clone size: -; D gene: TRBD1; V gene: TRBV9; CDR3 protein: CASSVAGQGENEQFF; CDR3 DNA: TGTGCCAGCAGCGTAGCAGGACAGGGCGAGAATGAGCAGTTCTTC
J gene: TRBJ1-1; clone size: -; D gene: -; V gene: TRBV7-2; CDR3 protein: CASSLVSGNTEAFF; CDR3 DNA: TGTGCCAGCAGCTTAGTCAGCGGGAACACTGAAGCTTTCTTT
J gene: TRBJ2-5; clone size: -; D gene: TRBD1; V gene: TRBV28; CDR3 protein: CASSPGQGWKTQYF; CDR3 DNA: TGTGCCAGCAGTCCGGGACAGGGTTGGAAGACCCAGTACTTC
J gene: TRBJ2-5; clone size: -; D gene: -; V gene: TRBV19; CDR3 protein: CASSRPGLEETQYF; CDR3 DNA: TGTGCCAGTAGTCGTCCGGGACTCGAAGAGACCCAGTACTTC
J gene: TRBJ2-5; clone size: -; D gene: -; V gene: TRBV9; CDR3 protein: CASSVVGAETQYF; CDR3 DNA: TGTGCCAGCAGCGTAGTAGGGGCCGAGACCCAGTACTTC
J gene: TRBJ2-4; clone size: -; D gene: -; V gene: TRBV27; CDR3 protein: CASSASRDLNIQYF; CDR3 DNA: TGTGCCAGCAGTGCGTCCCGGGACTTAAACATTCAGTACTTC
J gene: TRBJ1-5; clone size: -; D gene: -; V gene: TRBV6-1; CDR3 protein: CASSESAWFERQPQHF; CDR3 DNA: TGTGCCAGCAGTGAGTCGGCCTGGTTTGAGCGGCAGCCCCAGCATTTT
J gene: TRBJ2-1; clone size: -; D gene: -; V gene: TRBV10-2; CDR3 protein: CASSESRVREQFF; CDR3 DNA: TGCGCCAGCAGTGAGTCGCGAGTTCGGGAGCAGTTCTTC
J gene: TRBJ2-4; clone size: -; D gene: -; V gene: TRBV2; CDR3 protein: CASSAMVSTKNIQYF; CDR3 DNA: TGTGCCAGCAGTGCAATGGTCAGTACCAAAAACATTCAGTACTTC
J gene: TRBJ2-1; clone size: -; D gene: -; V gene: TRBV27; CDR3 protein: CASSWSSRVTPYNEQFF; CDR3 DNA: TGTGCCAGCAGTTGGTCCTCCCGTGTGACTCCGTACAATGAGCAGTTCTTC
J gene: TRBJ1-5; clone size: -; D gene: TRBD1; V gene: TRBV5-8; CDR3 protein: CASSIGQGRQPQHF; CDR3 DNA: TGTGCCAGCAGCATCGGACAGGGACGCCAGCCCCAGCATTTT
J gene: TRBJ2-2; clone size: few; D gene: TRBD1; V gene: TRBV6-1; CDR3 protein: CASSGRDRINTGELFF; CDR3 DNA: TGTGCCAGCAGTGGCCGGGACAGGATAAACACCGGGGAGCTGTTTTTT
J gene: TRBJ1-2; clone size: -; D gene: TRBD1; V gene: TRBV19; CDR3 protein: CASSPRTGLPYGYTF; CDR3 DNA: TGTGCCAGTAGCCCCAGGACAGGATTACCTTATGGCTACACCTTC
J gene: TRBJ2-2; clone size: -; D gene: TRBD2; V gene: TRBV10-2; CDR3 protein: CASKTSGGAGGELFF; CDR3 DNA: TGCGCCAGCAAAACTAGCGGGGGGGCGGGCGGGGAGCTGTTTTTT
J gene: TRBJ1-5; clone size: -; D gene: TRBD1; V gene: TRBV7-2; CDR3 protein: CASSSSGTGVAQHF; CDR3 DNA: TGTGCCAGCAGCTCCAGCGGGACAGGGGTCGCCCAGCATTTT
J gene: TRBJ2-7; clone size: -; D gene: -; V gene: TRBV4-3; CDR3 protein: CASSQGETVREQYF; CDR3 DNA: TGCGCCAGCAGCCAAGGTGAGACAGTCCGCGAGCAGTACTTC
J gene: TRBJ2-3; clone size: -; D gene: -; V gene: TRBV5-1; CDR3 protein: CASSLQDGVPPDTQYF; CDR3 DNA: TGCGCCAGCAGCTTGCAGGATGGCGTTCCCCCAGATACGCAGTATTTT
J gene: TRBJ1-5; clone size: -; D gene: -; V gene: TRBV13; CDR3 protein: CASSYSGDSGNQPQHF; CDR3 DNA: TGTGCCAGCAGTTATTCAGGGGATTCTGGCAATCAGCCCCAGCATTTT
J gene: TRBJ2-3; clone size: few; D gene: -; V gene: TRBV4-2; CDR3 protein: CASSPGHGTNTDTQYF; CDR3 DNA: TGTGCCAGCAGCCCGGGACATGGAACTAATACAGATACGCAGTATTTT
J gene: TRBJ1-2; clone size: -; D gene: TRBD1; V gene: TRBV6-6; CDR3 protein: CASSYGQGVAGYTF; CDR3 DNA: TGTGCCAGCAGTTACGGACAGGGGGTTGCTGGCTACACCTTC
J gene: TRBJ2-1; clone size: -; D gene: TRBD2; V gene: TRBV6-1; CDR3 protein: CASSIPGTRKFF; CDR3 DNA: TGTGCCAGCAGTATTCCCGGGACTAGGAAGTTCTTC
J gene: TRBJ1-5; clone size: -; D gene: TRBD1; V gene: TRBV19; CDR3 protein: CASSPRTGAVGQPQHF; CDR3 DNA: TGTGCCAGTAGTCCTAGGACAGGGGCAGTTGGACAGCCCCAGCATTTT
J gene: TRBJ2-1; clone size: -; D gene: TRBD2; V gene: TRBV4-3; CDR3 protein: CASSQDQSSGPYSYNEQFF; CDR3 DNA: TGCGCCAGCAGCCAAGACCAATCTAGCGGGCCTTACTCCTACAATGAGCAGTTCTTC
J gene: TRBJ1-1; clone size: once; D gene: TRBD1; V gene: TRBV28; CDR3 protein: CASSLDRVGTEAFF; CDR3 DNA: TGTGCCAGCAGTCTCGACAGGGTAGGCACTGAAGCTTTCTTT
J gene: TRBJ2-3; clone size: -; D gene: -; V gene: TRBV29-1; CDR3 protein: CSVEEFQTDTQYF; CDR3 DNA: TGCAGCGTTGAAGAATTTCAGACAGATACGCAGTATTTT
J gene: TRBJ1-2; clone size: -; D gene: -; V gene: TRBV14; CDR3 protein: CASSQGRQDYGYTF; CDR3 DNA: TGTGCCAGCAGCCAAGGGCGACAGGACTATGGCTACACCTTC
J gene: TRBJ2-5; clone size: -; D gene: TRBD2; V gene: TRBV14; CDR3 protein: CASSLGTSGRASQETQYF; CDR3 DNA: TGTGCCAGCAGCCTCGGGACTAGCGGGAGGGCTTCCCAAGAGACCCAGTACTTC
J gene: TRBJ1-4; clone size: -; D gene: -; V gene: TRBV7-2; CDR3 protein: CASSLDPGWGEKLFF; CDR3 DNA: TGTGCCAGCAGCTTAGATCCAGGGTGGGGAGAAAAACTGTTTTTT
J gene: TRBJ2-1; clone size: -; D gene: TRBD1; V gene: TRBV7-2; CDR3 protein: CASSPTGTGGYEQFF; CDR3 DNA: TGTGCCAGCAGCCCTACCGGGACAGGGGGCTACGAGCAGTTCTTC